This entry lists 5 T cell receptor beta chains sequenced from one sample in a study of T-cell memory formation after mild COVID-19. MiXCR, applied by TCRdb to the 5' RACE reads, yields one record per CDR3 protein. The table has some 130,000 distinct CDR3 sequences, more than 15% seen once. The source material was PBMCs or a T cell subset sorted from them (not recorded which). Source of these receptors: an adult woman who had mild COVID-19 (a few samples of this study predate the infection). Cell type and time point are not known.

Here the CDR3 reads CASSYGTDFSNQPQHF. CDR3 DNA sequence: TGTGCCAGCAGCTACGGGACGGATTTTAGCAATCAGCCCCAGCATTTT. The chain has TRBV5-6 and TRBJ1-5; the D gene is possibly TRBD1 (5 bases). The germline V gene has CDR1 SGHDT and CDR2 YYEEEE. The CDR3 length is 16 residues. V was clipped by 3 bases and J by 0 bases, with 13 bases between them.

This chain connects TRBV4-1 to TRBJ1-2; D gene uncertain. The germline V gene encodes CDR1 MGHRA and CDR2 YSYEKL. The CDR3 has 13 amino acids. V shed 4 bases and J shed 6 bases, with 12 bases lying between them. The CDR3 DNA follows: TGCGCCAGCAGCCGTCGGGGAAGGGATGGCTACACCTTC. This codes for CASSRRGRDGYTF.

The genes are TRBV28 and TRBJ2-1, with TRBD2 identical over 7 bases. With 3 bases clipped from V and 8 bases from J, the junction kept 10 bases outside the gene matches. Germline lookup yields CDR1 MDHEN and CDR2 SYDVKM. The CDR3 is made up of 15 amino acids. CDR3 DNA: TGTGCCAGCAGTTTTTTAGCGGGTGATTTTTATGAGCAGTTCTTC. The encoded protein is CASSFLAGDFYEQFF.

There are a few counts of this clonotype. The V and J genes are TRBV7-9 and TRBJ2-7; weak D call: TRBD2 (6 bases). The CDR3 is 16 amino acids. The V end lost 5 bases, the J end lost 3 bases, and 20 bases lay between the germline ends. CDR1 and CDR2 (germline): SEHNR, FQNEAQ (reference sequence). The CDR3 DNA is TGTGCCAGCAGCGACCGGGACTTTCCCTTCCACTACGAGCAGTACTTC. Translated, it gives CASSDRDFPFHYEQYF.

This clonotype has a single count. This chain uses TRBV5-6 with TRBJ1-5; D is possibly TRBD1 (5 bases). The CDR3 is 16 residues long. V was pared by 2 bases and J by 1 base, with 13 bases between. Germline V lookup: CDR1 SGHDT, CDR2 YYEEEE. The CDR3 DNA sequence: TGTGCCAGCAGCTTCGGGGGGGTATGGAGCAATCAGCCCCAGCATTTT. Translated, it gives CASSFGGVWSNQPQHF.